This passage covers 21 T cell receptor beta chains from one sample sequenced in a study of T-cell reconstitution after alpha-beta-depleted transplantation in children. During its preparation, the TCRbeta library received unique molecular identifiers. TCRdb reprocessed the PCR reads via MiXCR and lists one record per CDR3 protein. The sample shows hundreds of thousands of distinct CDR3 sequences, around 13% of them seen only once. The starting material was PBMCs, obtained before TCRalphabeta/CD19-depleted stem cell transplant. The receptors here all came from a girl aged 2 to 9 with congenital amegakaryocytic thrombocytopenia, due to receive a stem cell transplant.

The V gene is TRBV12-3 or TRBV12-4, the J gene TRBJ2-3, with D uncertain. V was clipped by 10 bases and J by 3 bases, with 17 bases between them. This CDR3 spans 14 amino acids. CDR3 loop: CAITNGRVTDTQYF. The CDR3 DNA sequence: TGTGCCATCACAAACGGGCGAGTTACAGATACGCAGTATTTT.

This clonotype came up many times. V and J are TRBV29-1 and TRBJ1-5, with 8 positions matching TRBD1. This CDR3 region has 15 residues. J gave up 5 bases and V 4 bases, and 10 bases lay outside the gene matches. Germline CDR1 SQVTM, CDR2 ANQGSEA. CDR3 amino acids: CSVGFRGQIYQPQHF. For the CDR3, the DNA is TGCAGCGTTGGTTTCAGGGGGCAGATATATCAGCCCCAGCATTTT.

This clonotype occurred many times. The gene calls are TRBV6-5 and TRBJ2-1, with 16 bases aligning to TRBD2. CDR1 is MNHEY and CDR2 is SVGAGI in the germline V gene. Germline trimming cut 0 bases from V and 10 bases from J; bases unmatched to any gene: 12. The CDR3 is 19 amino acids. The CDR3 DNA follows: TGTGCCAGCAGTTACTCCGTTGCGGGACTAGCGGGAGGGGATGAAGAGCAGTTCTTC. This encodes CASSYSVAGLAGGDEEQFF.

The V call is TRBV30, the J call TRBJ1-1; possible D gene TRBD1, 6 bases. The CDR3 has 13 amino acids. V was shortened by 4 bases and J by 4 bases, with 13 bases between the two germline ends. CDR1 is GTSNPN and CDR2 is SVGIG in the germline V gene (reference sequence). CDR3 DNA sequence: TGTGCCTGGAAGGGGGGGTCGGGCACTGAAGCTTTCTTT. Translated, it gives CAWKGGSGTEAFF.

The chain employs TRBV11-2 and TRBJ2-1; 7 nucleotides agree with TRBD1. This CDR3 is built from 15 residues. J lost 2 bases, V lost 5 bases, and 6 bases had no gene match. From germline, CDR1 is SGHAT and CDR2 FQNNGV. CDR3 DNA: TGTGCCAGCAGCCCGCACAGGGGAACCTACAATGAGCAGTTCTTC. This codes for CASSPHRGTYNEQFF.

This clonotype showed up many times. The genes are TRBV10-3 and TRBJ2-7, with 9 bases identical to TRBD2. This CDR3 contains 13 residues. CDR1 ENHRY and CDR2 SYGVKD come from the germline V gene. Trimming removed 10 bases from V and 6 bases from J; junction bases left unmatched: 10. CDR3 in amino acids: CATTAGGRSEQYF. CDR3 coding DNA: TGTGCCACCACAGCGGGGGGAAGAAGCGAGCAGTACTTC.

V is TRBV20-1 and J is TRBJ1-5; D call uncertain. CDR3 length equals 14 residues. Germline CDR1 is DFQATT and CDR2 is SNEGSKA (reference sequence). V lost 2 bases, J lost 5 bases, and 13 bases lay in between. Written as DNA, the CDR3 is TGCAGTGCTAGACCCGCTATCGGAGATCAGCCCCAGCATTTT. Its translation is CSARPAIGDQPQHF.

The CDR3: CSASVLADYNEQFF. CDR3 DNA: TGCAGTGCTAGTGTACTAGCGGACTACAATGAGCAGTTCTTC. The chain recombines TRBV20-1 with TRBJ2-1; TRBD2 aligns across 8 bases. The CDR3 is 14 residues long. CDR1 is DFQATT and CDR2 is SNEGSKA in the germline V gene (reference sequence). The V gene end was trimmed by 3 bases and the J gene end by 3 bases; junction bases not matched to a gene: 4.

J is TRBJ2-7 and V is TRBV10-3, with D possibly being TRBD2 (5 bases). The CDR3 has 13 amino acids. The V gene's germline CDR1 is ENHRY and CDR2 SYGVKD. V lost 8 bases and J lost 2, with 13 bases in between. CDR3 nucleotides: TGTGCCATCTCTGTGGACTCGGCCTACGAGCAGTACTTC. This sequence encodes CAISVDSAYEQYF.

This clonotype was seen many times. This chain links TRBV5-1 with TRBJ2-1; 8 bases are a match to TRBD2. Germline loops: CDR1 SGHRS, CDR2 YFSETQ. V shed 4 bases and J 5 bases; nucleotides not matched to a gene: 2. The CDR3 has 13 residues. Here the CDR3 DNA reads TGCGCCAGCAGCCCCGGGGGGGACAATGAGCAGTTCTTC. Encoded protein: CASSPGGDNEQFF.

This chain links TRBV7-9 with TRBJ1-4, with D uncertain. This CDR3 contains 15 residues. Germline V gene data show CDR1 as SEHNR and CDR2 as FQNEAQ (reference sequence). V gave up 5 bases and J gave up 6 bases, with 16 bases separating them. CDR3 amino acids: CASSLQTSAHEKLFF. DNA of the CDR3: TGTGCCAGCAGCCTTCAAACCTCCGCGCATGAAAAACTGTTTTTT.

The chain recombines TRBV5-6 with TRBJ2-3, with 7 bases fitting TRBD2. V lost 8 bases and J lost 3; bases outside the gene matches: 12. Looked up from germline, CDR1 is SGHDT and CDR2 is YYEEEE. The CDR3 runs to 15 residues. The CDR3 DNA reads TGTGCCAGTTCAACCGGGACTACGAAAACAGATACGCAGTATTTT. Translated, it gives CASSTGTTKTDTQYF.

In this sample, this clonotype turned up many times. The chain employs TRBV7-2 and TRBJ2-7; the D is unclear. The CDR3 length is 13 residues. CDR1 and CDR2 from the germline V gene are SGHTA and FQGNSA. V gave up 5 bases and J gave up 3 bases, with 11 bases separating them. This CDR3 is CASSMTASYEQYF. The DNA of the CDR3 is TGTGCCAGCAGCATGACGGCAAGCTACGAGCAGTACTTC.

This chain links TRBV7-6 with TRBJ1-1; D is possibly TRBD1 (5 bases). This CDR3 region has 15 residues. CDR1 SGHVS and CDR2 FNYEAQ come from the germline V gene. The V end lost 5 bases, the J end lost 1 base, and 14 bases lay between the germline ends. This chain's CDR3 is CASSENVGENTEAFF. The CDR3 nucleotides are TGTGCCAGCAGCGAGAACGTGGGGGAGAACACTGAAGCTTTCTTT.

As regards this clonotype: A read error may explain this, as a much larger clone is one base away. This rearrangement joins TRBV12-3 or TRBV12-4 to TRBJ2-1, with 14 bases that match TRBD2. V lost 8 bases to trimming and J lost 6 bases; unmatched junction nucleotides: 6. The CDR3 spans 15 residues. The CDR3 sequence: CASCPGTSGGNEQFF. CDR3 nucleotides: TGTGCCAGCTGCCCCGGGACTAGCGGGGGCAATGAGCAGTTCTTC.

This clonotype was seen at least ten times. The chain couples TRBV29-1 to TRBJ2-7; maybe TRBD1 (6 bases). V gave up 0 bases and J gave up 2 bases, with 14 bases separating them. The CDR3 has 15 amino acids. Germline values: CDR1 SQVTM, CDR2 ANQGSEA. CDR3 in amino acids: CSVEDLQGNAYEQYF. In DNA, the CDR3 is TGCAGCGTTGAAGATCTACAGGGAAATGCCTACGAGCAGTACTTC.

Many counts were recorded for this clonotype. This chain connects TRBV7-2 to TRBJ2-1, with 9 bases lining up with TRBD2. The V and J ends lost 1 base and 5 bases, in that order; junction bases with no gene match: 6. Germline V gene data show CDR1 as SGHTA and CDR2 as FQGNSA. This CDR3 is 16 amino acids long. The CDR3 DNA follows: TGTGCCAGCAGCTTAGTAGTAGCGGGAGCCAACAATGAGCAGTTCTTC. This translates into CASSLVVAGANNEQFF.

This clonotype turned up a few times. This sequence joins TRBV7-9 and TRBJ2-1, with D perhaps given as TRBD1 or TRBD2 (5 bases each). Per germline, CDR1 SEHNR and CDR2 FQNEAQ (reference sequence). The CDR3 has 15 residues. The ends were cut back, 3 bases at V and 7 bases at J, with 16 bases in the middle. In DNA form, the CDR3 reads TGTGCCAGCAGCTTCGGCCAGGGATCGGGGAATGAGCAGTTCTTC. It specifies CASSFGQGSGNEQFF.

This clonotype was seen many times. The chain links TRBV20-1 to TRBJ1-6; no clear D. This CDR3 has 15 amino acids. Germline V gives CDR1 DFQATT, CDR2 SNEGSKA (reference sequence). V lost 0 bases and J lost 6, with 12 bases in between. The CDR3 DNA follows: TGCAGTGCTAGAGATCGGGTAATCCCTAATTCACCCCTCCACTTT. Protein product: CSARDRVIPNSPLHF.

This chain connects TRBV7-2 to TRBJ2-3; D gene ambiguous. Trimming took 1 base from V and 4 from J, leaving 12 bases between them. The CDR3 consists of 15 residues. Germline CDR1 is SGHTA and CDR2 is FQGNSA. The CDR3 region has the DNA TGTGCCAGCAGCTTAGGGTTAATCCGGGCAGATACGCAGTATTTT. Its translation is CASSLGLIRADTQYF.

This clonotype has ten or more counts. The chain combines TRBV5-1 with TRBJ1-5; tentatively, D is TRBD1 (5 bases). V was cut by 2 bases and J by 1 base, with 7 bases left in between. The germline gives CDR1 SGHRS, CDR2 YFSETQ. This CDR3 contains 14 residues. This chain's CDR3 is CASSFGGSNQPQHF. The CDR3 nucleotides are TGCGCCAGCAGCTTTGGGGGAAGCAATCAGCCCCAGCATTTT.